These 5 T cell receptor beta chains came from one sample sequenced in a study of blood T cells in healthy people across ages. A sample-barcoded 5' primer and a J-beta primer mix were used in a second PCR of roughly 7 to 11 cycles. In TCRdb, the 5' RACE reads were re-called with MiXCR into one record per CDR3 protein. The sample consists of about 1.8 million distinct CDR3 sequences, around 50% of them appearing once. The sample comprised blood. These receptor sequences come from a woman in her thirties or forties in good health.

CDR3: CAPGFHEQYF. CDR3 coding DNA: TGTGCCCCAGGGTTCCACGAGCAGTACTTC. The rearrangement joins TRBV5-6 to TRBJ2-4; tentatively, D is TRBD1 (5 bases). The end of the DNA aligns better with TRBJ2-7, so the J call may be wrong. The CDR3 is made up of 10 amino acids. Germline values: CDR1 SGHDT, CDR2 YYEEEE.

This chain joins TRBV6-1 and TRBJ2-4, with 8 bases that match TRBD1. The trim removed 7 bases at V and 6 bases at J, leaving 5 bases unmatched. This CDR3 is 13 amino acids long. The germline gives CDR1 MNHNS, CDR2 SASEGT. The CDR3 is CASMWTGLNIQYF. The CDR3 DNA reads TGTGCCAGCATGTGGACAGGGTTAAACATTCAGTACTTC.

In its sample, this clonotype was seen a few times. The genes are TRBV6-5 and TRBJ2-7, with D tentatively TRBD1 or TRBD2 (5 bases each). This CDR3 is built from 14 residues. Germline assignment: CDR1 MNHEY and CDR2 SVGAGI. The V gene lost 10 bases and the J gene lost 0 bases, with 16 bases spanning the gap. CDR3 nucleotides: TGTGCCACCAAGGGTGTCGGGGCCTCCTACGAGCAGTACTTC. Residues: CATKGVGASYEQYF.

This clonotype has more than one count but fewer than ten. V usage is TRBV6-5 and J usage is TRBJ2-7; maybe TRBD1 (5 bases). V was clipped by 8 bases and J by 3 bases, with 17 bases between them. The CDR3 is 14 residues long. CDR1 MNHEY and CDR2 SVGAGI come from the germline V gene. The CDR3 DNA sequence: TGTGCCAGCGCGCAGGGCGCACGCTACTACGAGCAGTACTTC. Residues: CASAQGARYYEQYF.

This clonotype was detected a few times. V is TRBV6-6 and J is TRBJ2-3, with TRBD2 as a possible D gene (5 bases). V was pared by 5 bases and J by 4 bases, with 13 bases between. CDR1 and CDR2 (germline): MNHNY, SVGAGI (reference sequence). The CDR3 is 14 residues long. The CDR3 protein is CASSPAGGPDTQYF. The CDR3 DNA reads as TGTGCCAGCAGTCCCGCTGGAGGCCCAGATACGCAGTATTTT.